The sequence of this TCR beta chain was determined in a study of OX40 agonist ivuxolimab in advanced cancers. Study-wide background: The patients received ivuxolimab by intravenous route every 2 weeks at 0.01 to 10 mg/kg. General study points: Antigens targeted by the expanded peripheral T cells were not determined.

The timepoints at which blood was sampled were baseline, cycle 4 day 1, and cycle 7 day 1. As for this clone: Antigen: not known.

This table comes from immunoSEQ multiplex PCR, and its TCRdb copy is limited to in-frame clones, with some not included. The table shows about 38,000 clones, with more than 75% occurring only once. Looked up from germline, CDR1 is MGHRA and CDR2 is YSYEKL. This CDR3 has 14 residues. With V trimmed by 4 bases and J by 4 bases, 6 bases remained unmatched. The material was CD4+ or CD8+ T cells sorted from blood, obtained in a trial of the OX40 agonist ivuxolimab. This chain uses TRBV4-1 with TRBJ1-1; 7 nucleotides match TRBD1. The clonotype comes from an adult with an advanced solid tumor such as melanoma, head and neck, liver or kidney cancer. The CDR3 loop reads CASSLQGGSTEAFF. The CDR3 DNA is TGCGCCAGCAGCCTCCAGGGGGGGAGCACTGAAGCTTTCTTT.